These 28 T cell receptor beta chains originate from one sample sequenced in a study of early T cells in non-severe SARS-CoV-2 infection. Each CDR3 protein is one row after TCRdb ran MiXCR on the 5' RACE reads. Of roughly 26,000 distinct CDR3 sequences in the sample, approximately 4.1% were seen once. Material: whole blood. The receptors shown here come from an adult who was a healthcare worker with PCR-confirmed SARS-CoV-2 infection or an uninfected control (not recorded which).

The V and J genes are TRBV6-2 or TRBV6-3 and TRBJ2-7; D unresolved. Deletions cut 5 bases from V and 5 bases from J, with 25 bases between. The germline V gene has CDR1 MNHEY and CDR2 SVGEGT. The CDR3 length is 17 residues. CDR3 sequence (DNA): TGTGCCAGCAGTACTGGCGGCGGCCGTGTATATAAGAACGAGCAGTACTTC. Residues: CASSTGGGRVYKNEQYF.

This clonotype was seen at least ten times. The CDR3 DNA reads TGTGCCAGCTCACCCTTCTCTAGCGGGAGTGGCGAGCAGTACTTC. Translating it yields CASSPFSSGSGEQYF. This chain uses TRBV18 with TRBJ2-7; 10 bases align to TRBD2. V was clipped by 3 bases and J by 6 bases; unmatched bases: 8. Germline V gives CDR1 KGHSH, CDR2 LQKENI. The CDR3 is 15 residues long.

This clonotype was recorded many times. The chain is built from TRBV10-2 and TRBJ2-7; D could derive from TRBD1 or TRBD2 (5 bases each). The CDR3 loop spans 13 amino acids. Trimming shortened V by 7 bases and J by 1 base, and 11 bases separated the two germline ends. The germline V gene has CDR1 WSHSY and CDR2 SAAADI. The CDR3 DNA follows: TGCGCCAGCACCCCGGGACCGTCCTACGAGCAGTACTTC. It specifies CASTPGPSYEQYF.

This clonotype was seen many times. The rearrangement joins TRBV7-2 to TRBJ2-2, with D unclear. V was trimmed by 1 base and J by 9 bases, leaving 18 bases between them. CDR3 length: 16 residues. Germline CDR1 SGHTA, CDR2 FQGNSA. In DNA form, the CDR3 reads TGTGCCAGCAGCTTAGAGGGATGGGCAGCAGGTCGGGAGCTGTTTTTT. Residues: CASSLEGWAAGRELFF. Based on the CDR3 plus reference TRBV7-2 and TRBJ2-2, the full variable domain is GAGVSQSPSNKVTEKGKDVELRCDPISGHTALYWYRQSLGQGLEFLIYFQGNSAPDKSGLPSDRFSAERTGGSVSTLTIQRTQQEDSAVYLCASSLEGWAAGRELFFGEGSRLTVL.

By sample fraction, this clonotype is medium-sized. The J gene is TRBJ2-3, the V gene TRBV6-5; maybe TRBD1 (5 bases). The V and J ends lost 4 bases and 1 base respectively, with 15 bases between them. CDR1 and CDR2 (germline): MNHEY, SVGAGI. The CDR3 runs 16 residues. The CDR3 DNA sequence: TGTGCCAGCAGTTCCCCCCTGGTAGGGGGCACAGATACGCAGTATTTT. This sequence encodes CASSSPLVGGTDTQYF.

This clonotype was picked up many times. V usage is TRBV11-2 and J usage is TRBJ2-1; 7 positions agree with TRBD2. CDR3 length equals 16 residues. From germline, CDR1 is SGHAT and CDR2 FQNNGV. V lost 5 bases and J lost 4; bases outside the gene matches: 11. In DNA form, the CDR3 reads TGTGCCAGCAGCCGGGGGACTACTGCCTGGTACAATGAGCAGTTCTTC. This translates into CASSRGTTAWYNEQFF.

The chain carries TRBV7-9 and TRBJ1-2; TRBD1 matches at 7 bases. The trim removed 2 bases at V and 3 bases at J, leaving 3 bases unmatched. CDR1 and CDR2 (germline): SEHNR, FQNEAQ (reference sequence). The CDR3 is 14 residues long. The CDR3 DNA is TGTGCCAGCAGCTTATCCAGGGGGGACTATGGCTACACCTTC. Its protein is CASSLSRGDYGYTF.

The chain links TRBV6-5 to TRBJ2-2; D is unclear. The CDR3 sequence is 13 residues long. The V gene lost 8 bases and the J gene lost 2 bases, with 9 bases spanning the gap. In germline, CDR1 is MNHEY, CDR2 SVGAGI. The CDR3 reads CASGFSNTGELFF. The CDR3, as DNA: TGTGCCAGCGGGTTTAGCAACACCGGGGAGCTGTTTTTT.

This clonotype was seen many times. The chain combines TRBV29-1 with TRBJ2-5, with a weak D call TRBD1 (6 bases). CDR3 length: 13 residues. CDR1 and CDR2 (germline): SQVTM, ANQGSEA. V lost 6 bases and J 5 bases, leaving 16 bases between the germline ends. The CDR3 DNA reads TGCAGCGTGGGGACATCCGACGTGGAGACCCAGTACTTC. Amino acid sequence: CSVGTSDVETQYF. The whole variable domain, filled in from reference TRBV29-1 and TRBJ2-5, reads SAVISQKPSRDICQRGTSLTIQCQVDSQVTMMFWYRQQPGQSLTLIATANQGSEATYESGFVIDKFPISRPNLTFSTLTVSNMSPEDSSIYLCSVGTSDVETQYFGPGTRLLVL.

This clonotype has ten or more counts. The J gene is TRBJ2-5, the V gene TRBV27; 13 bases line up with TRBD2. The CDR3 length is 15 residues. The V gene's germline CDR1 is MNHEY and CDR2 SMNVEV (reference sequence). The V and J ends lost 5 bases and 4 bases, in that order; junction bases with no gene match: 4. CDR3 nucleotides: TGTGCCAGCAGTACTCGACTAGCGGGAGGAGAGACCCAGTACTTC. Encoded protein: CASSTRLAGGETQYF.

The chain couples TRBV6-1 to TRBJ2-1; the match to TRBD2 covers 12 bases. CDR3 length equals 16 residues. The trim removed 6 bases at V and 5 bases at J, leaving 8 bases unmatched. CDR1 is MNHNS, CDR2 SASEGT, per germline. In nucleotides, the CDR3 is TGTGCCAGCAGACTGACTAGCGGGAGTAACAACAATGAGCAGTTCTTC. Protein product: CASRLTSGSNNNEQFF.

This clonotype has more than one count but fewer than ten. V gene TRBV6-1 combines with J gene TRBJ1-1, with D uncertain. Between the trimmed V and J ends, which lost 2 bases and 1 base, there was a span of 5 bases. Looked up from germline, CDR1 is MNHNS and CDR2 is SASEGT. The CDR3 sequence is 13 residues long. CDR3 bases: TGTGCCAGCAGTGAACGTCCGAACACTGAAGCTTTCTTT. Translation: CASSERPNTEAFF.

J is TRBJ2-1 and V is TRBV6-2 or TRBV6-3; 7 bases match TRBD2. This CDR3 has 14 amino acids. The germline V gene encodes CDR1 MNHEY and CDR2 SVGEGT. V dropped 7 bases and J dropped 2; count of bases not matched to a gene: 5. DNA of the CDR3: TGTGCCAGCACCCCGGGACTAACCTACAATGAGCAGTTCTTC. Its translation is CASTPGLTYNEQFF.

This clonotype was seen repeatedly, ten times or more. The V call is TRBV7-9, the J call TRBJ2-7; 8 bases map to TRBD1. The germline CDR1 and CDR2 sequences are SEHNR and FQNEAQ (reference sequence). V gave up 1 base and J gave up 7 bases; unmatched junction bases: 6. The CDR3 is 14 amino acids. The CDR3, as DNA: TGTGCCAGCAGCTTAGGGACAGGGACCGATGAGCAGTACTTC. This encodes CASSLGTGTDEQYF.

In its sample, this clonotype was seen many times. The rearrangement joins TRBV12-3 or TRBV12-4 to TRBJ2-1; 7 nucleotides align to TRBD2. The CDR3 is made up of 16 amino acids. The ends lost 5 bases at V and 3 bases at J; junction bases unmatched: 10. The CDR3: CASSPPGLIYYNEQFF. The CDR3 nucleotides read TGTGCCAGCAGTCCTCCGGGACTAATATACTACAATGAGCAGTTCTTC.

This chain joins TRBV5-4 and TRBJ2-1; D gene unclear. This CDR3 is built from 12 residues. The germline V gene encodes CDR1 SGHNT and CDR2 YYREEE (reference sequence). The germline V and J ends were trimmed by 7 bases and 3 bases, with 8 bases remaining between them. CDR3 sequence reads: CASATNYNEQFF. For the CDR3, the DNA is TGTGCCAGCGCAACGAACTACAATGAGCAGTTCTTC.

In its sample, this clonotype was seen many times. The CDR3 sequence: CASSLLFTGELFF. The CDR3 region has the DNA TGTGCCAGCAGCTTACTTTTTACCGGGGAGCTGTTTTTT. V usage is TRBV11-3 and J usage is TRBJ2-2; no firm D call. The CDR3 is 13 residues long. Trimming shortened V by 2 bases and J by 5 bases, and 6 bases separated the two germline ends. From germline, CDR1 is SGHNT and CDR2 YENEEA.

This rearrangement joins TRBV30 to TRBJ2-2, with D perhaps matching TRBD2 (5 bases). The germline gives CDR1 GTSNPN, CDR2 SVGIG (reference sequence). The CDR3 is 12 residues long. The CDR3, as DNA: TGTGCATCCCGGGGTTCTCCTGGGGAGCTGTTTTTT. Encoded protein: CASRGSPGELFF.

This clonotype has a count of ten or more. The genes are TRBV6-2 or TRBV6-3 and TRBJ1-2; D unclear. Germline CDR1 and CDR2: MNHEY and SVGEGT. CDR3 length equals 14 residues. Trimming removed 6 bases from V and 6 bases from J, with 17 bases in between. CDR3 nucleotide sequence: TGTGCCAGCAGCCCCATCGGCGTGCGCGATGGCTACACCTTC. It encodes CASSPIGVRDGYTF.

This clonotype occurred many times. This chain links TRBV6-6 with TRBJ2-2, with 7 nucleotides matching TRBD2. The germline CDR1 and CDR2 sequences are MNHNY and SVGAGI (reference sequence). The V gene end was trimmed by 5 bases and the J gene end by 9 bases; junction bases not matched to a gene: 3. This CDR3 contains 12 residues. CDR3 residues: CASSASGRELFF. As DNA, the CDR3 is TGTGCCAGCAGTGCGAGCGGGAGGGAGCTGTTTTTT.

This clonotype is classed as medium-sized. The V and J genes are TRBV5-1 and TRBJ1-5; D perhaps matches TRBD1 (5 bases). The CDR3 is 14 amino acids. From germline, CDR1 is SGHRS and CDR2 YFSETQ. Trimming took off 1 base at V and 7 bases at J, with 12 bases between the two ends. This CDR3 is CASSLQGTGQPQHF. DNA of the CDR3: TGCGCCAGCAGCTTGCAGGGAACGGGCCAGCCCCAGCATTTT.

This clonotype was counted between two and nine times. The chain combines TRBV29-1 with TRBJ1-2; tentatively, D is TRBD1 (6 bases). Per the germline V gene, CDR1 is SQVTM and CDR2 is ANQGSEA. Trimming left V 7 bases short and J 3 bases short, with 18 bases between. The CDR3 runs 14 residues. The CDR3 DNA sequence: TGCAGCGCCCACTTACAGGGTCCGGACTATGGCTACACCTTC. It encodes CSAHLQGPDYGYTF.

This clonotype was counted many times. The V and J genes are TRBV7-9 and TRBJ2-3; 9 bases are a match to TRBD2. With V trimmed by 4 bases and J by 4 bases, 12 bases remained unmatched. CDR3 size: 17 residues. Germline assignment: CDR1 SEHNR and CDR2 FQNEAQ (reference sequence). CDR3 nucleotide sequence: TGTGCCAGCAGCTCCCGTATTGCAGCGGGAGGCTCAGATACGCAGTATTTT. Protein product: CASSSRIAAGGSDTQYF. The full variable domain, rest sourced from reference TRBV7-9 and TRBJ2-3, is DTGVSQNPRHKITKRGQNVTFRCDPISEHNRLYWYRQTLGQGPEFLTYFQNEAQLEKSRLLSDRFSAERPKGSFSTLEIQRTEQGDSAMYLCASSSRIAAGGSDTQYFGPGTRLTVL.

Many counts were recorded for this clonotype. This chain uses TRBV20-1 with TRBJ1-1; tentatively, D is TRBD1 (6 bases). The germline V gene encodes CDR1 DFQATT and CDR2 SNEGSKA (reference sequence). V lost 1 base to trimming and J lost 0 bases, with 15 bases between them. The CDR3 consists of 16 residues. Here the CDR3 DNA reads TGCAGTGCTAGAGGCACAGGGTCAAGGCTGAACACTGAAGCTTTCTTT. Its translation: CSARGTGSRLNTEAFF.

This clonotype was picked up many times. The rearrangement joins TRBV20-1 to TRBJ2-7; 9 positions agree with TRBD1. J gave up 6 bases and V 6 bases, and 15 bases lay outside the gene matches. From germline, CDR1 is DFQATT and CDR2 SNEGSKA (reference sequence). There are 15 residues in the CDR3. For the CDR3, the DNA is TGCAGTGCCTGGCCCCCGGGACAGGGAATCAGCGAGCAGTACTTC. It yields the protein CSAWPPGQGISEQYF.

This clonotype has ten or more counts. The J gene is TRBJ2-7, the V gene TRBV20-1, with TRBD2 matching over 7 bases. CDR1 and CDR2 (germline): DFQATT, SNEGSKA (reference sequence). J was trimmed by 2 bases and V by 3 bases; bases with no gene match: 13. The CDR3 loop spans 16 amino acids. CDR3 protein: CSARTLRASGAYEQYF. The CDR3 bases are TGCAGTGCTAGGACTCTGAGGGCTAGCGGAGCCTACGAGCAGTACTTC.

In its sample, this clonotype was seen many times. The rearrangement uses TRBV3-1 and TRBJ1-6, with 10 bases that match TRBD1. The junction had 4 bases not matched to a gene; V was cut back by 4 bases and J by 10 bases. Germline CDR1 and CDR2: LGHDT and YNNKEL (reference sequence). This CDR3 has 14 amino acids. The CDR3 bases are TGTGCCAGCAGCCGGACAGGGGGACGATCACCCCTCCACTTT. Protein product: CASSRTGGRSPLHF.

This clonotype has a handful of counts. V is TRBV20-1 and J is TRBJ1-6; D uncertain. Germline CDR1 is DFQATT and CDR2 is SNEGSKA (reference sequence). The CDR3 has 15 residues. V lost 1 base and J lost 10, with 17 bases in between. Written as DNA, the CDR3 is TGCAGTGCTAGAGGGTCGGAGGACTTCGGATCACCCCTCCACTTT. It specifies CSARGSEDFGSPLHF.